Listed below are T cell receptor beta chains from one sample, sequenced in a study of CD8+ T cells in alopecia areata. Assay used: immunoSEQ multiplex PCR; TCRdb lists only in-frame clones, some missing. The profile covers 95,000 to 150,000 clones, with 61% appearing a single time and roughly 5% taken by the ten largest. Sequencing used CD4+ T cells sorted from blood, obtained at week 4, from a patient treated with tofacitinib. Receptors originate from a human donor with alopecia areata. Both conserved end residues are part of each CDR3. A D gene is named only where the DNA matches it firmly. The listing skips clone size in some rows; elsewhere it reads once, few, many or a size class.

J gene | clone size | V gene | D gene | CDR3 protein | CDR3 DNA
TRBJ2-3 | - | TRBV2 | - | CASSDGGGTDTQYF | TGTGCCAGCAGTGATGGAGGGGGCACAGATACGCAGTATTTT
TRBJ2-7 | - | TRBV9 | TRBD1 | CASSTKTGSNEQYF | TGTGCCAGCAGCACCAAGACAGGGTCGAACGAGCAGTACTTC
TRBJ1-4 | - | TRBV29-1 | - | CSGGEPNEKLFF | TGCAGTGGTGGGGAACCTAATGAAAAACTGTTTTTT
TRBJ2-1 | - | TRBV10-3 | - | CAISEDNEQFF | TGTGCCATCAGTGAAGACAATGAGCAGTTCTTC
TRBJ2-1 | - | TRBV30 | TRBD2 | CAWSDGLAPGDEQFF | TGTGCCTGGAGCGATGGACTAGCACCGGGCGATGAGCAGTTCTTC
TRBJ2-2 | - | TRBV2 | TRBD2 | CASRTSGSTGELFF | TGTGCCAGCCGCACTAGCGGGAGCACCGGGGAGCTGTTTTTT
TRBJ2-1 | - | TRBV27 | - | CASSLQTHNNEQFF | TGTGCCAGCAGTTTGCAGACACACAACAATGAGCAGTTCTTC
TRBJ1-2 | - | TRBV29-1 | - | CSVGGGMNYGYTF | TGCAGCGTTGGTGGTGGAATGAACTATGGCTACACCTTC
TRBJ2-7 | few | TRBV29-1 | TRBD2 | CSVEVSGLEHDEQYF | TGCAGCGTTGAAGTATCGGGACTAGAACACGACGAGCAGTACTTC
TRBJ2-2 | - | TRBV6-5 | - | CASSYDDTGELFF | TGTGCCAGCAGTTACGATGACACCGGGGAGCTGTTTTTT
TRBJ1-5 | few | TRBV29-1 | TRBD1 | CSVEETGGSRASNPANQPQHF | TGCAGCGTTGAAGAAACAGGGGGGTCACGGGCGTCCAACCCCGCAAATCAGCCCCAGCATTTT
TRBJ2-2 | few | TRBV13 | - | CASSFSLGAGGNTGELFF | TGTGCCAGCAGCTTTAGCTTGGGCGCTGGTGGGAACACCGGGGAGCTGTTTTTT
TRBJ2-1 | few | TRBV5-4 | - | CASSLRRGEQFF | TGTGCCAGCAGCTTGAGGCGAGGGGAGCAGTTCTTC
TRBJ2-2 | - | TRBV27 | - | CASRLGALRGELFF | TGTGCCAGCAGGCTAGGGGCCCTTAGGGGGGAGCTGTTTTTT
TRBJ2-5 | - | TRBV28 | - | CASSLKVTQYF | TGTGCCAGCAGTTTAAAGGTGACCCAGTACTTC
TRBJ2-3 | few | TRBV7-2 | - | CASSLNYLDTQYF | TGTGCCAGCAGCTTGAATTATCTAGATACGCAGTATTTT
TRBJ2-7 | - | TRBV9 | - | CASSVSSSITYEQYF | TGTGCCAGCAGCGTAAGTTCTAGCATTACCTACGAGCAGTACTTC
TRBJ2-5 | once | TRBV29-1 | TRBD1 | CSVGQGFPYF | TGCAGCGTCGGACAGGGGTTCCCGTACTTC
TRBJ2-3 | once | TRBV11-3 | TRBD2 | CASSVSGSVADTQYF | TGTGCCAGCAGCGTTAGCGGGAGCGTTGCCGATACGCAGTATTTT
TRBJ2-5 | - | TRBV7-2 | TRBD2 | CASSLTAGVLPMQETQYF | TGTGCCAGCAGCTTAACGGCGGGGGTGCTCCCAATGCAAGAGACCCAGTACTTC
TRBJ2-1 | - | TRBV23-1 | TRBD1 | CASSQPGQGAYNEQFF | TGCGCCAGCAGTCAACCGGGACAGGGAGCCTACAATGAGCAGTTCTTC
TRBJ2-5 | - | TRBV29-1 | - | CSVFLETSQETQYF | TGCAGCGTTTTCCTAGAGACGTCCCAAGAGACCCAGTACTTC
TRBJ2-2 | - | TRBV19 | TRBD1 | CASSYRGNTGELFF | TGTGCCAGTAGCTACAGGGGGAACACCGGGGAGCTGTTTTTT
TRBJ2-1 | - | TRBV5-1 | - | CASSLHNEQFF | TGCGCCAGCAGCTTGCACAATGAGCAGTTCTTC
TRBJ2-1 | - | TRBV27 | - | CASSPSGEARGEQFF | TGTGCCAGCAGTCCATCGGGGGAGGCCCGTGGTGAGCAGTTCTTC
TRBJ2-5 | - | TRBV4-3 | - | CASSQQGSIGETQYF | TGCGCCAGCAGCCAGCAGGGGTCCATCGGGGAGACCCAGTACTTC
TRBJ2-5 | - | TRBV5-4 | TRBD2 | CASSSGGGQETQYF | TGTGCCAGCAGCTCCGGGGGGGGTCAAGAGACCCAGTACTTC
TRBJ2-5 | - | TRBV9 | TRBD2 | CASSVGGSGGQETQYF | TGTGCCAGCAGCGTAGGCGGTAGCGGGGGCCAAGAGACCCAGTACTTC